The source of this TCR beta chain is a study of T cell responses to AZD1222 COVID-19 vaccine. CDR1 SGHTA and CDR2 FQGNSA come from the germline V gene. V was pared by 4 bases and J by 16 bases, with 4 bases of the junction left unmatched. The CDR3 sequence is 11 residues long. The table came from immunoSEQ multiplex PCR; TCRdb's copy has only in-frame clones and leaves some out. The sample records approximately 97,000 clones, roughly 86% being singletons. The starting material was peripheral blood, obtained on day 0 of AZD1222 vaccination. The chain uses TRBV7-2 and TRBJ1-6, with 7 bases that match TRBD1. This TCR was recovered from an adult in good health. CDR3 amino acids: CASSSQGPLHF. The CDR3 region has the DNA TGTGCCAGCAGCTCACAGGGGCCTCTCCACTTT. The whole variable domain, filled in from reference TRBV7-2 and TRBJ1-6, reads GAGVSQSPSNKVTEKGKDVELRCDPISGHTALYWYRQSLGQGLEFLIYFQGNSAPDKSGLPSDRFSAERTGGSVSTLTIQRTQQEDSAVYLCASSSQGPLHFGNGTRLTVT.